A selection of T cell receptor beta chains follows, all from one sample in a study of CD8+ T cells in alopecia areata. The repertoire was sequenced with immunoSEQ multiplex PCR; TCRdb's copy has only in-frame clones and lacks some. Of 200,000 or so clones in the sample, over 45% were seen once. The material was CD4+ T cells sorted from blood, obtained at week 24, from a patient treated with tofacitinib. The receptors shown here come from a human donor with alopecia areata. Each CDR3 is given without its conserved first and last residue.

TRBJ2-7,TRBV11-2,ASSVDRGYHEQY
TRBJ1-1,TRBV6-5,ASSYQNRGTTEAF
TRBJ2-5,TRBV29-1,SVEGGQTQETQY
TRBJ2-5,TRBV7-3,ASSKQGVYETQY
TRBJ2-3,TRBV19,ASSLILGQGTDTQY
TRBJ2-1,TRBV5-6,ASSDKGTYNEQF
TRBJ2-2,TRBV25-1,ASRATGFGGTGELF
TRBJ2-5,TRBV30,AWNNMAPKETQY
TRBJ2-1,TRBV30,AWSVKLAGVEQF
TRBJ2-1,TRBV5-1,ASVRDSYNEQF
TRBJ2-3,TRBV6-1,ASSETVRTQY
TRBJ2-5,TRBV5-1,ASSLLQDQETQY
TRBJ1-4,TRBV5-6,ASSFPGRPNEKLF
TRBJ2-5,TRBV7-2,ASSHTSTGETQY
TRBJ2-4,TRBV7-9,ASSLGDPGDIQY
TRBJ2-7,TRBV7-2,ASSLPGRSYEQY
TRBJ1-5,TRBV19,ASSIRGNQPQH
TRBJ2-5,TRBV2,ASSAVGVYQETQY
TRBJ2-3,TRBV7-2,ASSLGRGRTDTQY
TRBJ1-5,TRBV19,ASSTTGGFGNQPQH
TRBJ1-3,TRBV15,ATSRDRKESGNTIY
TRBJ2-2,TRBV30,AWSVPWIGGNTGELF
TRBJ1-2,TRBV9,ASSVGWGAPYGYT
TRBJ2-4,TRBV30,AWSVKWAPPGDIQY